Reported below is one TCR beta chain. The antigen remains unidentified. Sorted-subset replicate PCR reactions contained 200 to 250 ng DNA, corresponding to tens of thousands of T cell genomes. The method was immunoSEQ multiplex PCR; TCRdb's version includes in-frame clones alone and lacks a portion of them. The profile covers 1.5 million to 1.9 million clones, with approximately 98% appearing a single time and about 0.45% taken by the ten largest. These data are taken from a study of shared clonotypes between healthy human individuals. On the study more broadly: Each donor contributed plates that comprised three CD4 naive, three CD4 memory, two CD8 naive and one CD8 memory.

Study-level findings and limits: Sharing across four donors was highest in naive CD4 (roughly 5%) and lowest in memory CD8 (around 0.4%). Lower generation probabilities were found for non-shared clonotypes than for those shared by all four donors.

V lost 4 bases, J lost 6 bases, and 15 bases lay in between. Germline V gives CDR1 SGHRS, CDR2 YFSETQ. The length of the CDR3 is 14 residues. Material for sequencing was naive CD4+ T cells sorted from blood. Specified subset: CD45RA+ positively selected. J is TRBJ2-3 and V is TRBV5-1, with D unclear. The receptor was isolated from a man aged 30 to 45 in good health. The chain's CDR3 is CASSERPGFDTQYF. In nucleotides, the CDR3 is TGCGCCAGCAGCGAACGGCCAGGTTTCGATACGCAGTATTTT.